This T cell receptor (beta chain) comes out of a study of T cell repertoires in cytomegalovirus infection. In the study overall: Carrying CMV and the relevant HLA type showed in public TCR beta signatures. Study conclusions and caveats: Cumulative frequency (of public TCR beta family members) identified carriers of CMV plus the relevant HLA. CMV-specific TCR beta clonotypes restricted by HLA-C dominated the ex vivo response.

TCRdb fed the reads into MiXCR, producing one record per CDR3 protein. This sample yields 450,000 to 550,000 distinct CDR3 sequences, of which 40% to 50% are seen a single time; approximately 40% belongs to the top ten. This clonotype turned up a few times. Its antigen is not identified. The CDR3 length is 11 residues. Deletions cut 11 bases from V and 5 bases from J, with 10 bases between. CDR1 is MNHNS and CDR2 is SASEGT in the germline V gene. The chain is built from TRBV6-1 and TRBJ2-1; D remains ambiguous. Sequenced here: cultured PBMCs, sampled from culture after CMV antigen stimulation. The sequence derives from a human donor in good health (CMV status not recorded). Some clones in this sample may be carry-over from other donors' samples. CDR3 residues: CAVGGNNEQFF. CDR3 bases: TGTGCCGTCGGTGGCAACAATGAGCAGTTCTTC.